This T cell receptor (beta chain) emerged from a study of CD8+CD57+ T cells in acquired aplastic anemia. Sequencing involved patients with CD8+CD57+ cell expansion previously shown by flow cytometry. Comments on this clonotype: Its antigen is undetermined.

V was pared by 3 bases and J by 3 bases, with 14 bases between. The CDR3 totals 14 residues. Per the germline V gene, CDR1 is DFQATT and CDR2 is SNEGSKA (reference sequence). Findings and caveats of the study: Patients and controls had in common approximately 30 CD8+ CDR3 sequences.

Genomic DNA, serving as template, underwent TCR beta VDJ and CDR3 profiling. TCRdb redid the calling of the reads with MiXCR, one entry per CDR3 protein. The sample carries some 92,000 distinct CDR3 sequences, 55% to 75% recorded once. Sequenced: sorted CD4+, CD8+, or CD8+CD57+ T cells (not recorded which) from PBMCs. The TCR was taken from a human donor with aplastic anemia. The genes are TRBV20-1 and TRBJ1-1; a weak D match, TRBD1 (5 bases). The CDR3 nucleotides read TGCAGTGCTAGTTCAAGAGGGACCGACACTGAAGCTTTCTTT. It is translated as CSASSRGTDTEAFF.